Each of the 4 T cell receptor beta chains below was sequenced from the same sample in a study of T cells after posttransplantation cyclophosphamide. Method: immunoSEQ multiplex PCR; TCRdb's copy keeps in-frame clones and lacks some. The sample consists of 7,500 to 10,000 clones, approximately 88% of them appearing once. Methotrexate plus calcineurin inhibitor accompanied controls' myeloablative marrow transplants; sampling was 1 year later. Sequencing used PBMCs, obtained around 450 days after allogeneic stem cell transplant with calcineurin inhibitor and methotrexate. The receptors shown here come from a male patient in his fifties or sixties who received an allogeneic stem cell transplant from an unrelated donor, was CMV-positive, and had chronic GVHD only. Some T cells may possibly be graft donor cells.

The chain has TRBV27 and TRBJ2-3; weak D call: TRBD2 (5 bases). The CDR3 runs 16 residues. Trimming removed 5 bases from V and 1 base from J, with 16 bases in between. Germline lookup yields CDR1 MNHEY and CDR2 SMNVEV (reference sequence). This CDR3 is CASSLTGLDGTDTQYF. CDR3 sequence (DNA): TGTGCCAGCAGTCTTACCGGACTTGATGGCACAGATACGCAGTATTTT.

This clone showed up just once. The rearrangement uses TRBV6-6 and TRBJ2-7; D is uncertain. The CDR3 length is 13 residues. Trimming stripped 6 bases from V and 1 base from J, with 10 bases between. Germline V gene lookup returns CDR1 MNHNY and CDR2 SVGAGI (reference sequence). Written as DNA, the CDR3 is TGTGCCAGCAGAAGTGACGGGTCCTACGAGCAGTACTTC. Translated: CASRSDGSYEQYF.

This chain connects TRBV11-3 to TRBJ1-2; 8 positions match TRBD1. The CDR3 contains 13 residues. V shed 4 bases, J shed 7 bases, and the junction held 5 bases outside the gene matches. Germline V gives CDR1 SGHNT, CDR2 YENEEA. CDR3 DNA sequence: TGTGCCAGCAGCTCCGGGACAGGTTCTGGCTACACCTTC. Protein sequence: CASSSGTGSGYTF. The full variable domain, completed using reference TRBV11-3 and TRBJ1-2, is EAGVVQSPRYKIIEKKQPVAFWCNPISGHNTLYWYLQNLGQGPELLIRYENEEAVDDSQLPKDRFSAERLKGVDSTLKIQPAELGDSAVYLCASSSGTGSGYTFGSGTRLTVV.

This chain connects TRBV9 to TRBJ2-2, with 11 bases lining up with TRBD2. Trimming removed 3 bases from V and 3 bases from J; junction bases left unmatched: 1. Germline values: CDR1 SGDLS, CDR2 YYNGEE. The CDR3 consists of 15 residues. The CDR3 DNA sequence: TGTGCCAGCAGCGCACTAGCGGGAGACACCGGGGAGCTGTTTTTT. This translates into CASSALAGDTGELFF.